This TCR beta chain originates from a study of T cell responses to AZD1222 COVID-19 vaccine. About the research overall: Samples with a second dose at about 4 or about 12 weeks were pooled together. Overall study findings and caveats: Donors skewed white British and female; clonal diversity was possibly underestimated.

This clone turned up a few times. The antigen is unknown. Clones were read by immunoSEQ multiplex PCR, and TCRdb kept only the in-frame ones, dropping some. In the table there are around 160,000 clones, about 87% of which are singletons. The CDR3 runs 15 residues. Germline V gene sequence: CDR1 SGHKS, CDR2 YYEKEE (reference sequence). Unmatched junction bases numbered 10, after V lost 5 bases and J lost 7 bases. The sequence was obtained from an adult in good health. The sample in question was peripheral blood, obtained on day 0 of AZD1222 vaccination. The V and J genes are TRBV5-5 and TRBJ1-4; 8 bases match TRBD1. CDR3 nucleotide sequence: TGTGCCAGCAGTTCCCAGGGGGCGCAGGGTGAAAAACTGTTTTTT. This encodes CASSSQGAQGEKLFF.